The rows below give T cell receptor beta chains drawn from one sample of a study of cytomegalovirus exposure and HLA in healthy donors. The repertoire was sequenced with immunoSEQ multiplex PCR; TCRdb's copy has only in-frame clones and lacks some. This sample yields approximately 260,000 clones, of which 84% are seen a single time; 2% to 2.5% belongs to the top ten. Sequencing used PBMCs. These receptors were obtained from a woman in her thirties or forties in good health and CMV-seropositive. Both conserved end residues are part of each CDR3. D genes are given only for firm matches. Clone size is stated in some rows and not others, as once, few, many or a class when expanded.

CDR3aa: CASSLVSGRSYEQYF
CDR3nt: TGTGCCAGCAGCTTAGTAAGTGGGCGATCCTACGAGCAGTACTTC
j_gene: TRBJ2-7
abundance: once
d_gene: NA
v_gene: TRBV7-8

CDR3aa: CASSPSPVRRPLSTDTQYF
CDR3nt: TGCGCCAGCAGCCCCTCCCCAGTCCGGAGACCTCTTAGTACAGATACGCAGTATTTT
j_gene: TRBJ2-3
abundance: NA
d_gene: NA
v_gene: TRBV4-1

CDR3aa: CASRPTSAYEQYF
CDR3nt: TGTGCCAGCAGGCCGACTAGCGCCTACGAGCAGTACTTC
j_gene: TRBJ2-7
abundance: NA
d_gene: TRBD2
v_gene: TRBV6-5

CDR3aa: CASSLVEGERYHGYTF
CDR3nt: TGTGCCAGCAGTTTGGTGGAAGGGGAACGGTATCATGGCTACACCTTC
j_gene: TRBJ1-2
abundance: NA
d_gene: NA
v_gene: TRBV28

CDR3aa: CASSPFGQYNEQFF
CDR3nt: TGTGCCAGCAGTCCTTTCGGACAGTACAATGAGCAGTTCTTC
j_gene: TRBJ2-1
abundance: NA
d_gene: NA
v_gene: TRBV27

CDR3aa: CASRAGGGYGYTF
CDR3nt: TGTGCCAGCAGGGCAGGGGGCGGCTATGGCTACACCTTC
j_gene: TRBJ1-2
abundance: NA
d_gene: TRBD1
v_gene: TRBV28

CDR3aa: CASSEAGEWNEQFF
CDR3nt: TGCGCCAGCAGTGAAGCGGGAGAATGGAATGAGCAGTTCTTC
j_gene: TRBJ2-1
abundance: NA
d_gene: TRBD2
v_gene: TRBV10-2

CDR3aa: CASSESGGMTLHF
CDR3nt: TGTGCCAGCAGTGAATCGGGGGGGATGACCCTCCACTTT
j_gene: TRBJ1-6
abundance: NA
d_gene: NA
v_gene: TRBV6-1

CDR3aa: CASSLDPSGSGETQYF
CDR3nt: TGTGCCAGCAGCTTAGACCCTAGCGGGAGTGGAGAGACCCAGTACTTC
j_gene: TRBJ2-5
abundance: NA
d_gene: TRBD2
v_gene: TRBV7-6

CDR3aa: CASGLVRTSSYNEQFF
CDR3nt: TGTGCTAGTGGTTTGGTACGGACTAGCTCCTACAATGAGCAGTTCTTC
j_gene: TRBJ2-1
abundance: NA
d_gene: TRBD2
v_gene: TRBV12-5

CDR3aa: CASSMGGRRGNQPQHF
CDR3nt: TGTGCCAGTAGTATGGGCGGGCGGCGGGGCAATCAGCCCCAGCATTTT
j_gene: TRBJ1-5
abundance: NA
d_gene: NA
v_gene: TRBV19

CDR3aa: CASKPGQSSYEQYF
CDR3nt: TGTGCCAGCAAACCGGGACAGTCTTCCTACGAGCAGTACTTC
j_gene: TRBJ2-7
abundance: once
d_gene: TRBD1
v_gene: TRBV28

CDR3aa: CASSRPQREGQNIQYF
CDR3nt: TGTGCCAGCAGTAGACCTCAGCGGGAGGGCCAAAACATTCAGTACTTC
j_gene: TRBJ2-4
abundance: NA
d_gene: TRBD2
v_gene: TRBV9

CDR3aa: CASSYSQGLVYNEQFF
CDR3nt: TGTGCCAGCAGTTACTCGCAGGGGCTAGTATACAATGAGCAGTTCTTC
j_gene: TRBJ2-1
abundance: NA
d_gene: NA
v_gene: TRBV6-6

CDR3aa: CASSEALSGAGSNQPQHF
CDR3nt: TGTGCCAGCAGTGAAGCGCTTTCAGGGGCCGGTAGCAATCAGCCCCAGCATTTT
j_gene: TRBJ1-5
abundance: NA
d_gene: NA
v_gene: TRBV2

CDR3aa: CASSITGIGTNEKLFF
CDR3nt: TGTGCCAGTAGTATCACAGGGATTGGAACTAATGAAAAACTGTTTTTT
j_gene: TRBJ1-4
abundance: once
d_gene: NA
v_gene: TRBV19